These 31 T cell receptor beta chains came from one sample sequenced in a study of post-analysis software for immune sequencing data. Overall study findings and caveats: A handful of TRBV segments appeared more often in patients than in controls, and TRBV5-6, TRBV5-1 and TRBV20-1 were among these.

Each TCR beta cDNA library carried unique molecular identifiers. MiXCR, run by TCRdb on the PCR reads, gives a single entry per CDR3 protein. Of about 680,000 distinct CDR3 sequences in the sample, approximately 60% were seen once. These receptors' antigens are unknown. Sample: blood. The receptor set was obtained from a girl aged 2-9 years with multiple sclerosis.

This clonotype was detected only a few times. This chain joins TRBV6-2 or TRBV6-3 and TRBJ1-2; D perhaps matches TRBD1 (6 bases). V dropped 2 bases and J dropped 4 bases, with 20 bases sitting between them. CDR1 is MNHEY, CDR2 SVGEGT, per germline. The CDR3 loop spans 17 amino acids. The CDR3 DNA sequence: TGTGCCAGCAGTTACCGCACAGGGACTTGCGTTTCCTATGGCTACACCTTC. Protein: CASSYRTGTCVSYGYTF.

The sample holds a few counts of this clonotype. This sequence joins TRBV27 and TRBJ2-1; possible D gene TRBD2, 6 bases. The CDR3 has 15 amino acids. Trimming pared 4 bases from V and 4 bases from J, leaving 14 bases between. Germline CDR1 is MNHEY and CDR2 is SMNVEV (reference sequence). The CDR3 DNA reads TGTGCCAGCAGTTACGGGAGATTGGGATACAATGAGCAGTTCTTC. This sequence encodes CASSYGRLGYNEQFF.

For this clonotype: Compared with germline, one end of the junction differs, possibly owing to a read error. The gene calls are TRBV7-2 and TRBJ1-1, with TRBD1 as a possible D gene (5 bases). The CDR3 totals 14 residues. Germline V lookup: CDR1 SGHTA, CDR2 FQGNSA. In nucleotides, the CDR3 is TGTGCCAACAGCGTGGGACGGATGAACACCGAAGCTTTCTTT. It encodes CANSVGRMNTEAFF.

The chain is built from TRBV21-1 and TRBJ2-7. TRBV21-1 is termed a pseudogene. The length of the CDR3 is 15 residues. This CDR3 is CASSEGRGNSYEQYF. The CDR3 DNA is TGTGCCAGCAGCGAAGGTCGAGGGAACTCCTACGAGCAGTACTTC.

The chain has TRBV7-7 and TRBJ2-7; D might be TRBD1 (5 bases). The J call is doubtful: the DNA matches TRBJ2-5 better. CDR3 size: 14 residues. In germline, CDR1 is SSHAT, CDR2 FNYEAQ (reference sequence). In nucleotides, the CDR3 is TGTGCCAGCAGCCCCAGGGTCAGCGAGAAGACCCAGTACTTC. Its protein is CASSPRVSEKTQYF.

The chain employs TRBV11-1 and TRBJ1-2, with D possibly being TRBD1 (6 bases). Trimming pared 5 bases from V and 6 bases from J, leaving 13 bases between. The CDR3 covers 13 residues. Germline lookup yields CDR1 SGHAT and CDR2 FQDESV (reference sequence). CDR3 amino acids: CASSNGGIDGYTF. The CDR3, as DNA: TGTGCCAGCAGCAACGGGGGCATCGATGGCTACACCTTC.

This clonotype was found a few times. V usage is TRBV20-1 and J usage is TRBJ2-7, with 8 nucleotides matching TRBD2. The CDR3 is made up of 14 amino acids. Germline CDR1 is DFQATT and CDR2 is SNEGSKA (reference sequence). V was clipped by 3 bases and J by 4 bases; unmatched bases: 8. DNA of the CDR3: TGCAGTGCTAGCCCCGGAGTAGCGGGGTACGAGCAGTACTTC. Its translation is CSASPGVAGYEQYF.

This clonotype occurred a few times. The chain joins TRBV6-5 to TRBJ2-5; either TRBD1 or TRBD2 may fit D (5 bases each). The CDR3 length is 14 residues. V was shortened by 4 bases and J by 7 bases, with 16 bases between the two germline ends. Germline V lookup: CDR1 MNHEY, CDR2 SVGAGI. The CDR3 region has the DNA TGTGCCAGCAGTTCCGGGACCCCAGAGGGGACCCAGTACTTC. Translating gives CASSSGTPEGTQYF.

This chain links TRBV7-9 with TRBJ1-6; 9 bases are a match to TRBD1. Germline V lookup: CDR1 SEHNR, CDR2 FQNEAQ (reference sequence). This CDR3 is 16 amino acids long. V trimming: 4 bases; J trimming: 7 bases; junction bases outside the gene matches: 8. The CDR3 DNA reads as TGTGCCAGCAGCTCCACCAAGACAGGGGGGAATTCACCCCTCCACTTT. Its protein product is CASSSTKTGGNSPLHF. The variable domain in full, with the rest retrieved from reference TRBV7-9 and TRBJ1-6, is DTGVSQNPRHKITKRGQNVTFRCDPISEHNRLYWYRQTLGQGPEFLTYFQNEAQLEKSRLLSDRFSAERPKGSFSTLEIQRTEQGDSAMYLCASSSTKTGGNSPLHFGNGTRLTVT.

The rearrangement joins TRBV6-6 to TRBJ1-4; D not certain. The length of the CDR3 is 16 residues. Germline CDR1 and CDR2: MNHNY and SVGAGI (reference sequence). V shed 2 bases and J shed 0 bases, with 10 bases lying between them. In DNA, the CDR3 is TGTGCCAGCAGTTACGCAGACATTACAACTAATGAAAAACTGTTTTTT. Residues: CASSYADITTNEKLFF.

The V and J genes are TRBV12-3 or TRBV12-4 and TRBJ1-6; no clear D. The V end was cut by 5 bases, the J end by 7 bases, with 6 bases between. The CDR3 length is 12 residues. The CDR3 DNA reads TGTGCCAGCAGTGGCGGGAATTCACCCCTCCACTTT. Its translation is CASSGGNSPLHF.

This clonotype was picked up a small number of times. This chain's CDR3 is CASRITGAYGYTF. The CDR3 coding sequence is TGTGCCAGCCGAATCACAGGGGCCTATGGCTACACCTTC. The chain joins TRBV6-5 to TRBJ1-2, with 7 bases identical to TRBD1. Trimming took 8 bases from V and 4 from J; bases not matched to a gene: 7. The CDR3 sequence is 13 residues long. The germline V gene encodes CDR1 MNHEY and CDR2 SVGAGI.

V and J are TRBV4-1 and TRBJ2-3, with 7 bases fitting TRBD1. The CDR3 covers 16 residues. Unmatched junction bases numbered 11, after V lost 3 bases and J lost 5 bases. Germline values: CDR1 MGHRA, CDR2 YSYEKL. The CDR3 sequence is CASSHLGQRLRDTQYF. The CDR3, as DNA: TGCGCCAGCAGCCACCTGGGACAGCGCTTGAGAGATACGCAGTATTTT.

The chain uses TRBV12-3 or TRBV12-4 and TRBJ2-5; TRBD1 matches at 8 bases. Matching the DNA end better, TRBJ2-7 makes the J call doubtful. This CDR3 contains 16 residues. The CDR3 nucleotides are TGTGCCAGCAGCTCACGACGACAGGGGCCCACCGCCGAGCAGTACTTC. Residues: CASSSRRQGPTAEQYF.

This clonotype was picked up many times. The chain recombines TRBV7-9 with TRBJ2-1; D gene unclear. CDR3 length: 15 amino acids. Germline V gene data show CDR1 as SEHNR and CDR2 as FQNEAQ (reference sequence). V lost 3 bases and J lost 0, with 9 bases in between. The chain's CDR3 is CASSLARSSYNEQFF. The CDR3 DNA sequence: TGTGCCAGCAGCTTGGCCCGTAGCTCCTACAATGAGCAGTTCTTC.

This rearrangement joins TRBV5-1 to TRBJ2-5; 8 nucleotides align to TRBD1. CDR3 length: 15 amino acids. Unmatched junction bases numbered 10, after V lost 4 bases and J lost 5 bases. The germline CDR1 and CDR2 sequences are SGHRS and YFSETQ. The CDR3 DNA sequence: TGCGCCAGCAGCGTGGGACAGGAGGCTTGGGAGACCCAGTACTTC. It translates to CASSVGQEAWETQYF.

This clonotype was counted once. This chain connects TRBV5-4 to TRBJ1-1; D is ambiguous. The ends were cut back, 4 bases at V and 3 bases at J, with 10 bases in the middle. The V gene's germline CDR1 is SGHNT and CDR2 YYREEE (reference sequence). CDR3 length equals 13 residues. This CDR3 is CASSPRVHTEAFF. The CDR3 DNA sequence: TGTGCCAGCAGCCCTAGGGTTCACACTGAAGCTTTCTTT.

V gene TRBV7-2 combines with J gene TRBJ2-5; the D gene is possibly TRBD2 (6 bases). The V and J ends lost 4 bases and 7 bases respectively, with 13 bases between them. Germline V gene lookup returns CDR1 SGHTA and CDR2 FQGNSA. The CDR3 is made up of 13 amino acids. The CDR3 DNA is TGTGCCAGCAGCTGGGACTCGTGGGCGACCCAGTACTTC. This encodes CASSWDSWATQYF.

CDR3 coding DNA: TGTGCCAGCAGGGATAGACCTGGTTACGAGCAGTACTTC. Translation: CASRDRPGYEQYF. The V gene is TRBV2, the J gene TRBJ2-7, with D uncertain. The CDR3 consists of 13 residues. V lost 6 bases and J lost 4, with 13 bases in between. Germline CDR1 and CDR2: SNHLY and FYNNEI.

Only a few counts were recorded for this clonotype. The CDR3 loop is CASRPTGAGANVLTF. The CDR3 coding sequence is TGTGCCAGCAGGCCGACAGGGGCTGGGGCCAACGTCCTGACTTTC. The chain recombines TRBV6-5 with TRBJ2-6; 8 bases line up with TRBD1. Germline CDR1 and CDR2: MNHEY and SVGAGI. The CDR3 runs to 15 residues. The junction had 3 bases not matched to a gene; V was cut back by 6 bases and J by 2 bases.

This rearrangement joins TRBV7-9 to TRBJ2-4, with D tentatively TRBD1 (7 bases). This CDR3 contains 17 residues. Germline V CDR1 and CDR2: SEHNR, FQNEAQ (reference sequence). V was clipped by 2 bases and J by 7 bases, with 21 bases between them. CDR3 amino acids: CASSLRGGGEARNIQYF. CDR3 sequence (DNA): TGTGCCAGCAGCTTAAGAGGGGGCGGGGAAGCCCGGAACATTCAGTACTTC.

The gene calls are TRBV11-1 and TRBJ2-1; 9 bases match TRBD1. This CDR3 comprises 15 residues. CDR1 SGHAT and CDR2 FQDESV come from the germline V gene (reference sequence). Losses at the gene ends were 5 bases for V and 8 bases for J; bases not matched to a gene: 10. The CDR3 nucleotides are TGTGCCAGCAGCCATCGGGACAGGGAAAGAGATGAGCAGTTCTTC. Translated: CASSHRDRERDEQFF.

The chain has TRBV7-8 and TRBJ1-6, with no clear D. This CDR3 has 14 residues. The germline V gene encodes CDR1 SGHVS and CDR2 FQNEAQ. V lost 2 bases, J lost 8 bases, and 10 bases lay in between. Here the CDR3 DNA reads TGTGCCAGCAGCTTAATAGTATTGGATTCACCCCTCCACTTT. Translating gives CASSLIVLDSPLHF.

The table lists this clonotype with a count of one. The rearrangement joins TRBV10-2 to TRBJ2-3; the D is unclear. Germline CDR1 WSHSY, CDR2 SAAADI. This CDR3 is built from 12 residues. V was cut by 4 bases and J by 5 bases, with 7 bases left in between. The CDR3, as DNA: TGCGCCAGCAGTGGCCGGAAAGATACGCAGTATTTT. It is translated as CASSGRKDTQYF.

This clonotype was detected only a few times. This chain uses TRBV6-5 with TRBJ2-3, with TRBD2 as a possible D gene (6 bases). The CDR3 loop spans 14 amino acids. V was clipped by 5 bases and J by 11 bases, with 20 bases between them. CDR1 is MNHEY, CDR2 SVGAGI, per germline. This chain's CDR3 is CASSPLAPSEGQYF. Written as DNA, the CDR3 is TGTGCCAGCAGTCCCCTAGCCCCTTCGGAGGGGCAGTATTTT.

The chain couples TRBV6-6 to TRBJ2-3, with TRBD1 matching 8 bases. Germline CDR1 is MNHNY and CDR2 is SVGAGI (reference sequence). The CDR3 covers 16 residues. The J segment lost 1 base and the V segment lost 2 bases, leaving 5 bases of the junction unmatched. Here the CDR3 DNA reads TGTGCCAGCAGTTACACCCCGACAGGGGGCACAGATACGCAGTATTTT. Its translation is CASSYTPTGGTDTQYF.

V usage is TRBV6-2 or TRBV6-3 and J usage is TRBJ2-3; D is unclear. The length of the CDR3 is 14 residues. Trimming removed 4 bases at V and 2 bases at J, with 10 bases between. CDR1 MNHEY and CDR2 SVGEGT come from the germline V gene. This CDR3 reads CASSFGRTTDTQYF. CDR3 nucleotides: TGTGCCAGCAGTTTCGGACGGACCACAGATACGCAGTATTTT.

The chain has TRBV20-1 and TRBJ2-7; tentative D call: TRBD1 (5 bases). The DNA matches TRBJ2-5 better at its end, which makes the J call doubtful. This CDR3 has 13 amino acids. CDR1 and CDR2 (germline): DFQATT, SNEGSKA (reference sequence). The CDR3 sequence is CSARDQGTGTQYF. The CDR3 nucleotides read TGCAGTGCTAGAGATCAGGGTACCGGGACCCAGTACTTC.

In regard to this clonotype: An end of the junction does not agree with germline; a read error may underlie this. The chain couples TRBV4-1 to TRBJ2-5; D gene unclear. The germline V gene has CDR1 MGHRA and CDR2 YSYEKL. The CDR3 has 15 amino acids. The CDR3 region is CTSSQSGQREETQYF. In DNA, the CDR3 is TGCACCAGCAGCCAGTCAGGCCAGAGAGAAGAGACCCAGTACTTC.

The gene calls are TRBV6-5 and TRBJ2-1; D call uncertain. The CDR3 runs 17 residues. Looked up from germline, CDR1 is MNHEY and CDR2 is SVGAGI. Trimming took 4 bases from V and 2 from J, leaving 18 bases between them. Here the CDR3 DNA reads TGTGCCAGCAGTTTTCTTACCGCCGGACGGGCCTACAATGAGCAGTTCTTC. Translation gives CASSFLTAGRAYNEQFF.

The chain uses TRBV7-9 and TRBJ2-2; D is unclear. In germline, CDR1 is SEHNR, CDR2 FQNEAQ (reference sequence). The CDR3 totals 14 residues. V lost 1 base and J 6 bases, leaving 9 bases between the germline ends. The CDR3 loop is CASSLEPGAGELFF. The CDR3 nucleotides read TGTGCCAGCAGCTTAGAACCAGGCGCCGGGGAGCTGTTTTTT.